This T cell receptor beta chain comes out of a study of blood T cell repertoires in COVID-19. For the study at large: COVID-19 samples, acute and convalescent, were from the United States, Italy and Spain. In each case, the material was cDNA or gDNA derived from T cells, B-cell-depleted T cells, or PBMCs.

This clone was counted between two and nine times. In the study's own analysis: Estimation of nucleated cell counts relied on the amplification of reference gene primers. Repertoires were generated with immunoSEQ multiplex PCR, while TCRdb's copy carries only in-frame clones and drops some. V and J calls and clone size are those listed in that table; D and trimming were worked out from the DNA. This table holds under 300,000 clones, about 85% found once. This clonotype was sampled from a young man with active or convalescent COVID-19. The material sequenced was peripheral blood.

The CDR3 DNA follows: TGTGCCAGCAGCGAACTACAGGGGAGCGGGAATGAAAAACTGTTTTTT. Amino acids: CASSELQGSGNEKLFF. The chain has TRBV6-1 and TRBJ1-4, with 7 bases aligning to TRBD1. There are 16 residues in the CDR3. The junction had 12 bases not matched to a gene; V was cut back by 6 bases and J by 5 bases. From germline, CDR1 is MNHNS and CDR2 SASEGT.